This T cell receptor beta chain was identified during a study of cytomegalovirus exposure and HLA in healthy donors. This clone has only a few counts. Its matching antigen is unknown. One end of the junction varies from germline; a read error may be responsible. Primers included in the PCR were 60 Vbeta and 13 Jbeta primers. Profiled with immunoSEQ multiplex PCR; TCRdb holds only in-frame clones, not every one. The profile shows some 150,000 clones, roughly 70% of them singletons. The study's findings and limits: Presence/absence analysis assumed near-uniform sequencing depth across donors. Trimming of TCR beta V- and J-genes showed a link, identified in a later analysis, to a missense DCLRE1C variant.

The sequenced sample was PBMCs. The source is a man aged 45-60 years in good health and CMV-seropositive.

The CDR3 here is CASSLAQQFF. The CDR3 bases are TGTGCCAGCAGCCTAGCCCAACAGTTCTTC. The V and J genes are TRBV7-9 and TRBJ2-1, with D tentatively TRBD2 (5 bases). This CDR3 is 10 amino acids long. Germline V CDR1 and CDR2: SEHNR, FQNEAQ (reference sequence).